The 5 T cell receptor beta chains in this list originate from one sample, sequenced in a study of CD8 T cells in Susac syndrome. The RNA input was about 0.45 to 1 ug, and it was reverse transcribed with random hexamers. A single record per CDR3 protein comes from TCRdb applying MiXCR to the immunoSEQ multiplex PCR reads. The sample contains a few hundred thousand distinct CDR3 sequences, more than 80% of which appear only once. Sequenced input: CD8+ T cells from PBMCs. The receptors here all came from a human donor with multiple sclerosis.

The chain employs TRBV9 and TRBJ1-1; D is undetermined. Germline values: CDR1 SGDLS, CDR2 YYNGEE. The CDR3 loop spans 15 amino acids. V was cut by 0 bases and J by 2 bases, with 11 bases left in between. The CDR3 bases are TGTGCCAGCAGCGTAGCTTCGGCAGCAAACACTGAAGCTTTCTTT. This encodes CASSVASAANTEAFF.

This clonotype was detected only once. V usage is TRBV4-1 and J usage is TRBJ2-5; 7 nucleotides agree with TRBD1. Germline CDR1 is MGHRA and CDR2 is YSYEKL. CDR3 length: 15 amino acids. The V segment lost 2 bases and the J segment 5 bases; nucleotides outside the gene matches: 8. The DNA of the CDR3 is TGCGCCAGCAGCCAACGACAGGGTTTGGTGGAGACCCAGTACTTC. Protein sequence: CASSQRQGLVETQYF.

This chain joins TRBV4-2 and TRBJ1-2; a weak D match, TRBD1 (6 bases). The CDR3 has 16 residues. CDR1 LGHNA and CDR2 YNFKEQ come from the germline V gene. Trimming took off 3 bases at V and 8 bases at J, with 22 bases between the two ends. CDR3 bases: TGTGCCAGCAGCCAGAAAGCCACAGGGTTCTTAGGGGGCTACACCTTC. Protein product: CASSQKATGFLGGYTF.

The gene calls are TRBV7-6 and TRBJ2-7; a weak D match, TRBD2 (5 bases). The CDR3 covers 16 residues. Trimming took off 5 bases at V and 6 bases at J, with 23 bases between the two ends. Germline V gene data show CDR1 as SGHVS and CDR2 as FNYEAQ. This CDR3 is CASSLPPWQVGSEQYF. The CDR3 nucleotides are TGTGCCAGCAGCCTACCCCCCTGGCAGGTGGGGAGCGAGCAGTACTTC.

This sequence joins TRBV5-1 and TRBJ2-7; a weak D match, TRBD2 (5 bases). The CDR3 sequence is 14 residues long. The germline V and J ends were trimmed by 2 bases and 5 bases, with 14 bases remaining between them. Looked up from germline, CDR1 is SGHRS and CDR2 is YFSETQ. The CDR3 bases are TGCGCCAGCAGCTTCCAACTAGGAACCCACGAGCAGTACTTC. Translated, it gives CASSFQLGTHEQYF.